This T cell receptor (beta chain) emerged from a study of shared clonotypes between healthy human individuals. The CDR3 extends over 13 amino acids. CDR1 SGHTS and CDR2 YDEGEE come from the germline V gene. V was pared by 5 bases and J by 4 bases, with 3 bases of the junction left unmatched. The study ran the assay at deep level. The protocol was immunoSEQ multiplex PCR, while the TCRdb copy is restricted to in-frame clones and leaves out a portion. The sample yields more than 2 million clones, 95% seen once. The chain combines TRBV5-8 with TRBJ1-2, with 9 nucleotides matching TRBD1. Sequenced: naive CD4+ T cells sorted from blood. Subset defined: CD45RA+ positively selected. This TCR was sampled from a young man in good health. CDR3 protein: CASSDRGGYGYTF. In DNA, the CDR3 is TGTGCCAGCAGTGACAGGGGGGGCTATGGCTACACCTTC.